This passage covers 6 T cell receptor beta chains from one sample sequenced in a study of cytomegalovirus exposure and HLA in healthy donors. The PCR had 60 Vbeta and 13 Jbeta primers. Clones were sequenced by immunoSEQ multiplex PCR, and TCRdb holds only the in-frame ones, with some missing. This sample has under 200,000 clones; about four fifths occur once, and the top ten carry roughly 15%. Sequencing input: PBMCs. These receptors were obtained from a woman in her twenties or thirties in good health and CMV-seropositive.

This clone was counted only a few times. The J gene is TRBJ2-1, the V gene TRBV7-2; D possibly corresponds to TRBD2 (5 bases). The CDR3 consists of 13 residues. Germline CDR1 is SGHTA and CDR2 is FQGNSA. V lost 3 bases to trimming and J lost 4 bases, with 7 bases between them. The CDR3 DNA sequence: TGTGCCAGCAGCTTCGGACTGTACAATGAGCAGTTCTTC. The encoded protein is CASSFGLYNEQFF.

The chain couples TRBV5-5 to TRBJ2-2, with 10 bases that match TRBD2. Germline loops: CDR1 SGHKS, CDR2 YYEKEE (reference sequence). The J segment lost 1 base and the V segment lost 4 bases, leaving 10 bases of the junction unmatched. This CDR3 contains 18 residues. As DNA, the CDR3 is TGTGCCAGCAGCCTACGGACTAGCGGTTTCTGGAACACCGGGGAGCTGTTTTTT. This codes for CASSLRTSGFWNTGELFF.

This chain uses TRBV14 with TRBJ2-7; 8 bases agree with TRBD1. The CDR3 sequence is 16 residues long. The germline CDR1 and CDR2 sequences are SGHDN and FVKESK. The junction had 5 bases not matched to a gene; V was cut back by 1 base and J by 0 bases. The CDR3 sequence is CASSQVPGQASYEQYF. CDR3 DNA: TGTGCCAGCAGCCAAGTTCCGGGACAGGCCTCCTACGAGCAGTACTTC.

The rearrangement links TRBV30 to TRBJ2-7, with 10 bases matching TRBD2. CDR3 length: 13 amino acids. In germline, CDR1 is GTSNPN, CDR2 SVGIG (reference sequence). V lost 5 bases, J lost 3 bases, and 4 bases stayed unmatched. CDR3 in amino acids: CAWGLAEIYEQYF. The CDR3 nucleotides are TGTGCCTGGGGACTAGCGGAGATCTACGAGCAGTACTTC.

The chain has TRBV19 and TRBJ2-3; TRBD2 matches at 8 bases. Germline lookup yields CDR1 LNHDA and CDR2 SQIVND (reference sequence). The CDR3 is 17 amino acids. J gave up 2 bases and V 2 bases, and 9 bases lay outside the gene matches. CDR3 coding DNA: TGTGCCAGTAGTATAAGGTGGCGGGGGGCAAACACAGATACGCAGTATTTT. Encoded protein: CASSIRWRGANTDTQYF.

This clone was seen once. This chain joins TRBV5-1 and TRBJ1-2; maybe TRBD1 (5 bases). Looked up from germline, CDR1 is SGHRS and CDR2 is YFSETQ. Trimming pared 4 bases from V and 6 bases from J, leaving 19 bases between. The CDR3 consists of 15 residues. The CDR3: CASSRGTSQPDGYTF. DNA of the CDR3: TGCGCCAGCAGCCGCGGGACCTCCCAACCTGATGGCTACACCTTC.